The 27 T cell receptor beta chains presented below share a single source sample, sequenced in a study of T-cell memory formation after mild COVID-19. TCRdb re-called the 5' RACE reads through MiXCR, storing one row per CDR3 protein. The table includes 400,000 to 500,000 distinct CDR3 sequences, about 20% detected once. The sequenced sample was PBMCs or a T cell subset sorted from them (not recorded which). The receptors here all came from a man younger than 30 who had mild COVID-19 (a few samples of this study predate the infection). Cell type and time point are not known.

The rearrangement uses TRBV7-2 and TRBJ2-7, with 7 bases lining up with TRBD1. Losses at the gene ends were 1 base for V and 4 bases for J; bases not matched to a gene: 4. Germline V lookup: CDR1 SGHTA, CDR2 FQGNSA. The length of the CDR3 is 14 residues. The CDR3 sequence: CASSLEGRGYEQYF. In DNA form, the CDR3 reads TGTGCCAGCAGCTTAGAGGGCAGGGGGTACGAGCAGTACTTC.

In its sample, this clonotype was seen a few times. This sequence joins TRBV18 and TRBJ1-1, with D hard to call. The germline CDR1 and CDR2 sequences are KGHSH and LQKENI. The CDR3 has 11 residues. V lost 6 bases and J lost 5, with 7 bases in between. The CDR3 bases are TGTGCCAGCTCGGCGGGTACTGAAGCTTTCTTT. Translating gives CASSAGTEAFF. Drawing the rest from reference TRBV18 and TRBJ1-1, the complete variable domain is NAGVMQNPRHLVRRRGQEARLRCSPMKGHSHVYWYRQLPEEGLKFMVYLQKENIIDESGMPKERFSAEFPKEGPSILRIQQVVRGDSAAYFCASSAGTEAFFGQGTRLTVV.

Worth noting for this clonotype: A single base separates this from a much larger clone, so it may be a read error. The gene calls are TRBV7-2 and TRBJ1-2; D uncertain. Germline CDR1 is SGHTA and CDR2 is FQGNSA. Trimming pared 5 bases from V and 5 bases from J, leaving 9 bases between. The CDR3 sequence is 12 residues long. The CDR3 here is CASSPHTYGYTF. The DNA for the CDR3 is TGTGCCAGCAGCCCCCACACTTATGGCTACACCTTC.

This clonotype has more than one count but fewer than ten. The rearrangement uses TRBV6-2 or TRBV6-3 and TRBJ2-6, with unresolved D. This CDR3 is 14 amino acids long. Trimming took off 7 bases at V and 2 bases at J, with 9 bases between the two ends. The germline V gene has CDR1 MNHEY and CDR2 SVGEGT. The CDR3 loop reads CASMAVAGANVLTF. The CDR3 nucleotides are TGTGCCAGCATGGCGGTGGCTGGGGCCAACGTCCTGACTTTC.

The chain joins TRBV9 to TRBJ2-5; 9 bases align to TRBD2. With V trimmed by 4 bases and J by 8 bases, 9 bases remained unmatched. Germline assignment: CDR1 SGDLS and CDR2 YYNGEE. This CDR3 spans 14 amino acids. In DNA, the CDR3 is TGTGCCAGCAGCCCCCCGACTAGCGGTGAAACCCAGTACTTC. It encodes CASSPPTSGETQYF.

This clonotype was observed a handful of times. This chain links TRBV27 with TRBJ2-7; D perhaps matches TRBD2 (6 bases). The CDR3 covers 16 residues. CDR1 is MNHEY and CDR2 is SMNVEV in the germline V gene (reference sequence). The V gene lost 1 base and the J gene lost 5 bases, with 18 bases spanning the gap. CDR3 region: CASSLLAVRPGNEQYV. As DNA, the CDR3 is TGTGCCAGCAGTTTATTAGCGGTGCGGCCAGGGAACGAGCAGTACGTC.

This clonotype was recorded a few times. The chain has TRBV7-2 and TRBJ2-1; D might be TRBD2 (5 bases). The V end lost 1 base, the J end lost 9 bases, and 7 bases lay between the germline ends. This CDR3 region has 12 residues. Germline lookup yields CDR1 SGHTA and CDR2 FQGNSA. As DNA, the CDR3 is TGTGCCAGCAGCTTAGAGGCGGGTGAGCAGTTCTTC. Its translation: CASSLEAGEQFF.

Only a few counts were recorded for this clonotype. The rearrangement links TRBV7-2 to TRBJ1-2, with D uncertain. This CDR3 is built from 11 residues. Germline V gene data show CDR1 as SGHTA and CDR2 as FQGNSA. The V end was cut by 8 bases, the J end by 1 base, with 5 bases between. CDR3 protein: CASGRNYGYTF. The CDR3 DNA follows: TGTGCCAGCGGACGTAACTATGGCTACACCTTC.

There are a few counts of this clonotype. The chain links TRBV20-1 to TRBJ2-2; 7 bases align to TRBD2. Germline CDR1 DFQATT, CDR2 SNEGSKA (reference sequence). CDR3 length equals 16 residues. V gave up 2 bases and J gave up 6 bases; unmatched junction bases: 12. Here the CDR3 DNA reads TGCAGTGCTAGACCCACAGCGGGGAACGGTCCCGGGGAGCTGTTTTTT. This codes for CSARPTAGNGPGELFF.

Ten or more counts support this clonotype. This chain uses TRBV5-1 with TRBJ2-5; no firm D call. The CDR3 sequence is 13 residues long. Trimming took 2 bases from V and 4 from J, leaving 9 bases between them. Germline CDR1 is SGHRS and CDR2 is YFSETQ. The chain's CDR3 is CASSLASLETQYF. DNA of the CDR3: TGCGCCAGCAGCTTAGCAAGCCTAGAGACCCAGTACTTC. The full variable domain, its missing parts supplied by reference TRBV5-1 and TRBJ2-5, is KAGVTQTPRYLIKTRGQQVTLSCSPISGHRSVSWYQQTPGQGLQFLFEYFSETQRNKGNFPGRFSGRQFSNSRSEMNVSTLELGDSALYLCASSLASLETQYFGPGTRLLVL.

The table lists this clonotype with a few counts. This chain connects TRBV20-1 to TRBJ1-5; tentative D call: TRBD1 (5 bases). Between the trimmed V and J ends, which lost 3 bases and 4 bases, there was a span of 13 bases. Germline-derived CDR1 and CDR2 are DFQATT and SNEGSKA (reference sequence). The CDR3 is made up of 14 amino acids. CDR3 protein: CSASNGYRNQPQHF. CDR3 bases: TGCAGTGCTAGTAACGGATACAGGAATCAGCCCCAGCATTTT.

This chain connects TRBV4-1 to TRBJ2-7; possible D gene TRBD1, 7 bases. Germline V gives CDR1 MGHRA, CDR2 YSYEKL. The CDR3 runs 15 residues. V was clipped by 3 bases and J by 3 bases, with 15 bases between them. CDR3: CASSQSPGGGYEQYF. CDR3 DNA: TGCGCCAGCAGCCAGTCCCCAGGGGGAGGCTACGAGCAGTACTTC.

With respect to this clonotype: Since a much larger clone is just one base distant, this may be a read error. This chain connects TRBV9 to TRBJ2-6, with D uncertain. Germline CDR1 reads SGDLS; CDR2 reads YYNGEE. The CDR3 length is 13 residues. V was clipped by 1 base and J by 2 bases, with 1 base between them. The CDR3 bases are TGTGCCAGCAGCGTAACTGGGGCCAACGTCCTGACTTTC. It specifies CASSVTGANVLTF.

This sequence joins TRBV15 and TRBJ2-7; the D gene is possibly TRBD2 (6 bases). Trimming cost V 1 base and J 2 bases, with 18 bases left between them. The length of the CDR3 is 17 residues. The germline CDR1 and CDR2 sequences are LNHNV and YYDKDF (reference sequence). The CDR3 region is CATSRVGDSETPYEQYV. As DNA, the CDR3 is TGTGCCACCAGCAGAGTGGGGGACTCCGAGACTCCCTACGAGCAGTACGTC.

This clonotype was detected ten times or more. The rearrangement links TRBV7-3 to TRBJ2-3; TRBD1 is a possible D gene (5 bases). V was trimmed by 4 bases and J by 1 base, leaving 12 bases between them. This CDR3 contains 15 residues. Germline V lookup: CDR1 SGHTA, CDR2 FQGTGA. The chain's CDR3 is CASSWGLGRTDTQYF. In nucleotides, the CDR3 is TGTGCCAGCAGCTGGGGCTTGGGCCGCACAGATACGCAGTATTTT.

This clonotype was found many times. The chain employs TRBV20-1 and TRBJ2-4; D gene uncertain. The V end was cut by 2 bases, the J end by 0 bases, with 5 bases between. Germline CDR1 DFQATT, CDR2 SNEGSKA (reference sequence). The CDR3 covers 13 residues. CDR3 sequence reads: CSARRLAKNIQYF. In DNA, the CDR3 is TGCAGTGCTAGAAGACTAGCCAAAAACATTCAGTACTTC.

The genes are TRBV5-1 and TRBJ2-7, with TRBD1 as a possible D gene (6 bases). This CDR3 has 15 residues. The germline V gene has CDR1 SGHRS and CDR2 YFSETQ. Between the trimmed V and J ends, which lost 3 bases and 1 base, there was a span of 14 bases. CDR3 region: CASSWTTGMSYEQYF. For the CDR3, the DNA is TGCGCCAGCAGCTGGACGACAGGAATGTCCTACGAGCAGTACTTC.

The chain employs TRBV14 and TRBJ1-1, with a possible D match to TRBD1 (6 bases). Trimming left V 6 bases short and J 4 bases short, with 12 bases between. The CDR3 sequence is 13 residues long. Germline V gives CDR1 SGHDN, CDR2 FVKESK. The CDR3 sequence: CASSEGGSTEAFF. CDR3 in DNA: TGTGCCAGCAGTGAAGGGGGGAGCACTGAAGCTTTCTTT.

The table lists this clonotype with a few counts. V and J are TRBV12-3 or TRBV12-4 and TRBJ2-5; D may be TRBD2 (5 bases). CDR3 length: 13 residues. V lost 7 bases to trimming and J lost 3 bases, with 12 bases between them. The CDR3 region has the DNA TGTGCCAGCAAGGAGGACTGGGAAGAGACCCAGTACTTC. This codes for CASKEDWEETQYF.

V is TRBV5-1 and J is TRBJ1-2; 9 bases map to TRBD1. Per the germline V gene, CDR1 is SGHRS and CDR2 is YFSETQ. The ends lost 4 bases at V and 7 bases at J; junction bases unmatched: 8. This CDR3 region has 14 residues. CDR3 sequence reads: CASSEGQGQGGYTF. Written as DNA, the CDR3 is TGCGCCAGCAGCGAAGGTCAGGGACAGGGTGGCTACACCTTC.

The genes are TRBV7-2 and TRBJ2-1, with D uncertain. Germline V gene sequence: CDR1 SGHTA, CDR2 FQGNSA. The CDR3 covers 12 residues. The V end was cut by 5 bases, the J end by 9 bases, with 11 bases between. The DNA for the CDR3 is TGTGCCAGCAGCGGTAGGCGCGGTGAGCAGTTCTTC. It specifies CASSGRRGEQFF. The full variable domain, with the rest looked up from reference TRBV7-2 and TRBJ2-1, is GAGVSQSPSNKVTEKGKDVELRCDPISGHTALYWYRQSLGQGLEFLIYFQGNSAPDKSGLPSDRFSAERTGGSVSTLTIQRTQQEDSAVYLCASSGRRGEQFFGPGTRLTVL.

The chain has TRBV4-3 and TRBJ1-2; weak D call: TRBD1 (6 bases). The germline CDR1 and CDR2 sequences are LGHNA and YSLEER. The CDR3 has 17 residues. The ends were cut back, 4 bases at V and 4 bases at J, with 22 bases in the middle. In DNA form, the CDR3 reads TGCGCCAGCAGCCCGAGGGGGGCCGTCTCCCTCGCCTATGGCTACACCTTC. Protein sequence: CASSPRGAVSLAYGYTF.

This clonotype was seen a few times. The rearrangement uses TRBV7-9 and TRBJ2-1; TRBD1 agrees at 7 bases. This CDR3 is 15 amino acids long. CDR1 and CDR2 from the germline V gene are SEHNR and FQNEAQ (reference sequence). Unmatched junction bases numbered 4, after V lost 5 bases and J lost 0 bases. CDR3 residues: CASSRTGLSYNEQFF. DNA for the CDR3: TGTGCCAGCAGCCGGACAGGCCTCTCCTACAATGAGCAGTTCTTC. Using reference TRBV7-9 and TRBJ2-1 for the parts outside the CDR3, the full variable domain is DTGVSQNPRHKITKRGQNVTFRCDPISEHNRLYWYRQTLGQGPEFLTYFQNEAQLEKSRLLSDRFSAERPKGSFSTLEIQRTEQGDSAMYLCASSRTGLSYNEQFFGPGTRLTVL.

This chain links TRBV20-1 with TRBJ2-4; 10 bases map to TRBD2. CDR1 and CDR2 from the germline V gene are DFQATT and SNEGSKA (reference sequence). V was clipped by 2 bases and J by 9 bases; unmatched bases: 13. The CDR3 is made up of 16 amino acids. CDR3 sequence: CSARMASGGLEGIQYF. CDR3 nucleotides: TGCAGTGCTAGAATGGCTAGCGGGGGCCTTGAAGGCATTCAGTACTTC.

Notes on this clonotype: At one end the junction does not follow the germline gene, possibly because of a read error. This chain connects TRBV9 to TRBJ2-3, with TRBD2 matching over 7 bases. CDR3 length: 15 amino acids. The V gene's germline CDR1 is SGDLS and CDR2 YYNGEE. The CDR3 loop reads CTSSVATTSADTQYF. CDR3 bases: TGTACCAGCAGCGTAGCAACAACTAGCGCAGATACGCAGTATTTT.

A few counts support this clonotype. The genes are TRBV12-3 or TRBV12-4 and TRBJ1-1; unclear D gene. The V gene lost 7 bases and the J gene lost 1 base, with 13 bases spanning the gap. CDR3 length: 14 amino acids. DNA of the CDR3: TGTGCCAGCACTCAACGGCCTTGGAACACTGAAGCTTTCTTT. This sequence encodes CASTQRPWNTEAFF.

The chain recombines TRBV25-1 with TRBJ2-3, with D perhaps TRBD2 (7 bases). There are 19 residues in the CDR3. The V gene's germline CDR1 is MGHDK and CDR2 SYGVNS. The V gene lost 3 bases and the J gene lost 0 bases, with 22 bases spanning the gap. CDR3 loop: CASSDRSRLGGTSTDTQYF. As DNA, the CDR3 is TGTGCCAGCAGTGATAGGTCAAGGTTGGGGGGGACAAGCACAGATACGCAGTATTTT.